This T cell receptor beta chain was observed in a study of Ad26.COV2.S vaccination and SARS-CoV-2 variants. In the study overall: Doses of Ad26.COV2.S were injected into muscle once or twice, 56 days apart.

Here immunoSEQ multiplex PCR was the method, and the copy in TCRdb shows in-frame clones only, minus some. The sample holds some 340,000 clones, roughly 80% seen once. Treatment: around 19 received Ad26.COV2.S at low or high dose, single or two shots; roughly five received placebo; per-sample allocation not given. Sampling was done on day 63 after the first vaccine or placebo injection. What was given as vaccine was an Ad26 vector encoding Wuhan-strain SARS-CoV-2 spike. This receptor was obtained from a person between 18 and 65 years old who received the Ad26.COV2.S COVID-19 vaccine or a placebo. The source was peripheral blood, collected in a trial of Ad26.COV2.S vaccine versus placebo.

The CDR3 nucleotides read TGTGCCAGCAGCTTAGGGGGGACAGGATCGGGTCTCCACTTT. Protein sequence: CASSLGGTGSGLHF. The chain recombines TRBV11-3 with TRBJ1-6, with TRBD1 identical over 8 bases. The germline V gene encodes CDR1 SGHNT and CDR2 YENEEA. The V segment lost 1 base and the J segment 16 bases; nucleotides outside the gene matches: 9. The CDR3 covers 14 residues.